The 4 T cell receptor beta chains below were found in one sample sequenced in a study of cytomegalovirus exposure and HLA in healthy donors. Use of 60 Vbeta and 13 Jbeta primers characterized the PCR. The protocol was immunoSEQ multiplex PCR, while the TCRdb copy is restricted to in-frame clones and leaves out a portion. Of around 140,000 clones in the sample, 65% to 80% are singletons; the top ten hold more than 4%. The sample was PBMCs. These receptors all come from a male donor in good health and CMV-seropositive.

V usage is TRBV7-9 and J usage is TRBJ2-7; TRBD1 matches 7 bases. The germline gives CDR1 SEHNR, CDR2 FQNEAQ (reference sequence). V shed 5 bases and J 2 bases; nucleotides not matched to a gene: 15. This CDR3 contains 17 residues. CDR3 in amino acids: CASSPPGAAGGAYEQYF. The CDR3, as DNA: TGTGCCAGCAGCCCTCCCGGGGCGGCAGGGGGTGCCTACGAGCAGTACTTC.

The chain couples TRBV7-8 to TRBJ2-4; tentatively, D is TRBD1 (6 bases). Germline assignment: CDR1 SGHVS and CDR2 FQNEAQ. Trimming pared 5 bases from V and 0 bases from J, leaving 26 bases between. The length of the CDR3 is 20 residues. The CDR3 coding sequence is TGTGCCAGCAGCCCCCGACCTTGGACAGCCAGACAACTAGCCAAAAACATTCAGTACTTC. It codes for CASSPRPWTARQLAKNIQYF.

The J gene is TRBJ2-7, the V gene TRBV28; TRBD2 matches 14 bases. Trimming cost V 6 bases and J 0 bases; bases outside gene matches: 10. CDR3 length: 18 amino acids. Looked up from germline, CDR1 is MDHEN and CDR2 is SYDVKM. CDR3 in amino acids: CASRRTGLAGDSSYEQYF. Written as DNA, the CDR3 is TGTGCCAGCAGGCGTACGGGACTAGCGGGGGACAGCTCCTACGAGCAGTACTTC.

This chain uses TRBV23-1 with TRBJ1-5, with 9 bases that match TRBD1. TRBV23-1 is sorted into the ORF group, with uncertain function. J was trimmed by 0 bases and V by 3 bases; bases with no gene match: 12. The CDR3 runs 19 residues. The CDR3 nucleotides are TGCGCCAGCAGTCATAGTCCCGGGACAGGGCCCTATAGCAATCAGCCCCAGCATTTT. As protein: CASSHSPGTGPYSNQPQHF.